The 26 T cell receptor beta chains in this list originate from one sample, sequenced in a study of human T cells and chemical hapten exposure. MiXCR, applied by TCRdb to the RACE reads, yields one record per CDR3 protein. The sample lists 50,000 or so distinct CDR3 sequences; more than 9.5% were seen once. Time point described: patch test 3, about 24 weeks after DPC sensitization. The treatment here: therapeutic diphenylcyclopropenone sensitization with weekly scalp DPC. The sequencing here drew on whole blood, taken in connection with sensitization to the hapten diphenylcyclopropenone (DPC). The receptor set was obtained from a woman aged 40 to 50 with alopecia areata. Some clones in this sample may be carry-over from other donors' samples.

The chain uses TRBV20-1 and TRBJ1-1; D ambiguous. Germline V lookup: CDR1 DFQATT, CDR2 SNEGSKA (reference sequence). The CDR3 loop spans 11 amino acids. Trimming left V 3 bases short and J 8 bases short, with 10 bases between. CDR3 sequence: CSARGGGEAFF. CDR3 nucleotide sequence: TGCAGTGCTAGGGGCGGAGGGGAAGCTTTCTTT.

This clonotype has a single count. The chain carries TRBV12-3 or TRBV12-4 and TRBJ1-4; 7 bases line up with TRBD1. The CDR3 length is 15 residues. V lost 5 bases, J lost 6 bases, and 9 bases stayed unmatched. The CDR3 DNA reads as TGTGCCAGCAGTCCTCCGGGACAGCTTCATGAAAAACTGTTTTTT. It specifies CASSPPGQLHEKLFF.

This clonotype came up a few times. The chain recombines TRBV7-8 with TRBJ2-3, with 8 bases fitting TRBD2. V shed 5 bases and J 3 bases; nucleotides not matched to a gene: 10. CDR3 length equals 16 residues. Germline CDR1 SGHVS, CDR2 FQNEAQ. CDR3 bases: TGTGCCAGCAGCCGAATGACGGGGGGGCGGACAGATACGCAGTATTTT. It codes for CASSRMTGGRTDTQYF.

This clonotype was seen repeatedly, ten times or more. This chain connects TRBV30 to TRBJ2-3; 7 nucleotides line up with TRBD2. This CDR3 spans 16 amino acids. Unmatched junction bases numbered 13, after V lost 5 bases and J lost 2 bases. Germline assignment: CDR1 GTSNPN and CDR2 SVGIG (reference sequence). For the CDR3, the DNA is TGTGCCTGGGGACTGGGGAGCGGGGATTTCACAGATACGCAGTATTTT. Its protein is CAWGLGSGDFTDTQYF.

This clonotype was counted between two and nine times. The chain links TRBV5-1 to TRBJ2-7, with 7 bases that match TRBD1. This CDR3 has 14 amino acids. Losses at the gene ends were 3 bases for V and 5 bases for J; bases not matched to a gene: 8. The germline V gene encodes CDR1 SGHRS and CDR2 YFSETQ. CDR3 nucleotides: TGCGCCAGCAGCTCCCAACCCGGGACAGACGAGCAGTACTTC. Encoded protein: CASSSQPGTDEQYF.

Only a few counts were recorded for this clonotype. This rearrangement joins TRBV3-1 to TRBJ2-1; 8 nucleotides agree with TRBD1. J lost 8 bases, V lost 3 bases, and 9 bases had no gene match. CDR3 length: 15 residues. Germline lookup yields CDR1 LGHDT and CDR2 YNNKEL (reference sequence). The CDR3 region is CASSHPTGVVDEQFF. CDR3 nucleotides: TGTGCCAGCAGCCACCCGACAGGGGTAGTAGATGAGCAGTTCTTC.

The chain carries TRBV4-3 and TRBJ2-1, with 7 bases aligning to TRBD2. The germline gives CDR1 LGHNA, CDR2 YSLEER. The length of the CDR3 is 20 residues. V was clipped by 0 bases and J by 3 bases; unmatched bases: 17. CDR3 residues: CASSQDSRVRASGNYNEQFF. The CDR3 DNA reads TGCGCCAGCAGCCAAGATTCCCGGGTGCGGGCTAGCGGAAACTACAATGAGCAGTTCTTC.

This clonotype was seen at least ten times. The V gene is TRBV29-1, the J gene TRBJ1-2; D not resolved. The germline V and J ends were trimmed by 3 bases and 4 bases, with 12 bases remaining between them. The CDR3 contains 13 residues. Germline V gene data show CDR1 as SQVTM and CDR2 as ANQGSEA. The CDR3 loop is CSVDPQESYGYTF. DNA for the CDR3: TGCAGCGTTGACCCCCAGGAATCCTATGGCTACACCTTC.

The table lists this clonotype with many counts. The rearrangement links TRBV7-6 to TRBJ2-7; the D gene could be TRBD1 or TRBD2 (5 bases each). Between the trimmed V and J ends, which lost 5 bases and 2 bases, there was a span of 16 bases. Germline loops: CDR1 SGHVS, CDR2 FNYEAQ. This CDR3 is 15 amino acids long. In DNA, the CDR3 is TGTGCCAGCAGCCCGGCGGCAGGGACCGCCTACGAGCAGTACTTC. It codes for CASSPAAGTAYEQYF. Together with reference TRBV7-6 and TRBJ2-7, the CDR3 gives the full variable domain: GAGVSQSPRYKVTKRGQDVALRCDPISGHVSLYWYRQALGQGPEFLTYFNYEAQQDKSGLPNDRFSAERPEGSISTLTIQRTEQRDSAMYRCASSPAAGTAYEQYFGPGTRLTVT.

The chain couples TRBV29-1 to TRBJ2-7, with TRBD1 identical over 7 bases. The germline V gene has CDR1 SQVTM and CDR2 ANQGSEA. The V gene end was trimmed by 7 bases and the J gene end by 1 base; junction bases not matched to a gene: 4. This CDR3 is built from 12 residues. The CDR3 reads CSAHRGSYEQYF. CDR3 nucleotides: TGCAGCGCACACAGGGGATCCTACGAGCAGTACTTC.

The rearrangement uses TRBV6-1 and TRBJ1-5; D gene ambiguous. V lost 10 bases and J lost 4, with 14 bases in between. The CDR3 is 13 residues long. Germline CDR1 is MNHNS and CDR2 is SASEGT. The CDR3 DNA is TGTGCCACCGTTATACAGCAAAATCAGCCCCAGCATTTT. As protein: CATVIQQNQPQHF.

The table lists this clonotype with many counts. The rearrangement links TRBV5-5 to TRBJ2-5; 10 bases match TRBD2. Germline V lookup: CDR1 SGHKS, CDR2 YYEKEE (reference sequence). V trimming: 0 bases; J trimming: 0 bases; junction bases outside the gene matches: 8. This CDR3 region has 18 residues. The CDR3 region has the DNA TGTGCCAGCAGCTTGGGTAAAGCGGGGGGGTCGTACCAAGAGACCCAGTACTTC. It is translated as CASSLGKAGGSYQETQYF. Full variable domain (missing parts from reference TRBV5-5 and TRBJ2-5): DAGVTQSPTHLIKTRGQQVTLRCSPISGHKSVSWYQQVLGQGPQFIFQYYEKEERGRGNFPDRFSARQFPNYSSELNVNALLLGDSALYLCASSLGKAGGSYQETQYFGPGTRLLVL.

CDR3 DNA: TGTGCCAGTAGTATGGAGATTAGATCCTATGGCTACACCTTC. It specifies CASSMEIRSYGYTF. V gene TRBV19 combines with J gene TRBJ1-2; D is unresolved. CDR1 and CDR2 from the germline V gene are LNHDA and SQIVND (reference sequence). The CDR3 is made up of 14 amino acids. Trimming took 3 bases from V and 4 from J, leaving 12 bases between them.

The rearrangement joins TRBV12-3 or TRBV12-4 to TRBJ2-6; tentatively, D is TRBD2 (7 bases). The CDR3 sequence is 16 residues long. V shed 6 bases and J shed 4 bases, with 16 bases lying between them. CDR3 in amino acids: CASSGGQGLGANVLTF. The CDR3 DNA follows: TGTGCCAGCAGCGGGGGGCAGGGGCTCGGGGCCAACGTCCTGACTTTC.

J is TRBJ1-6 and V is TRBV6-5, with no clear D. V gave up 6 bases and J gave up 7 bases, with 16 bases separating them. CDR1 MNHEY and CDR2 SVGAGI come from the germline V gene. This CDR3 has 15 residues. The DNA for the CDR3 is TGTGCCAGCAGCCAGTCGGGAGGAGGGAATTCACCCCTCCACTTT. Protein product: CASSQSGGGNSPLHF.

This clonotype turned up a few times. J is TRBJ2-7 and V is TRBV30; 9 positions match TRBD2. The V segment lost 1 base and the J segment 2 bases; nucleotides outside the gene matches: 12. The CDR3 loop spans 17 amino acids. Germline-derived CDR1 and CDR2 are GTSNPN and SVGIG (reference sequence). The CDR3, as DNA: TGTGCCTGGAGTGCACCCCCCCGACTAGCGGTTACCTACGAGCAGTACTTC. Translation gives CAWSAPPRLAVTYEQYF.

The table lists this clonotype with a few counts. This sequence joins TRBV28 and TRBJ2-1, with D tentatively TRBD1 (5 bases). Germline loops: CDR1 MDHEN, CDR2 SYDVKM. This CDR3 spans 14 amino acids. Trimming cost V 6 bases and J 7 bases, with 16 bases left between them. The DNA of the CDR3 is TGTGCCAGCAGCAGTCTTGGCAGGGCTAATGAGCAGTTCTTC. Translation: CASSSLGRANEQFF.

This clonotype appeared a few times. V is TRBV2 and J is TRBJ2-2; 10 bases are a match to TRBD1. The CDR3 has 15 residues. The ends lost 5 bases at V and 5 bases at J; junction bases unmatched: 5. The germline V gene has CDR1 SNHLY and CDR2 FYNNEI. The CDR3 nucleotides are TGTGCCAGCAGTAGTAAGGGACAGGGGACCGGGGAGCTGTTTTTT. This sequence encodes CASSSKGQGTGELFF.

At least ten counts were recorded for this clonotype. The chain employs TRBV3-1 and TRBJ1-2; 8 nucleotides match TRBD1. V lost 3 bases, J lost 7 bases, and 16 bases stayed unmatched. Looked up from germline, CDR1 is LGHDT and CDR2 is YNNKEL (reference sequence). The CDR3 totals 17 residues. The CDR3 nucleotides are TGTGCCAGCAGCCAGACAGGAGGAGCAGGGGGCTTCTCTGGCTACACCTTC. It is translated as CASSQTGGAGGFSGYTF.

This clonotype was seen a handful of times. This chain joins TRBV12-2 and TRBJ1-1; no check of the table's D call, TRBD1, against the DNA was made. TRBV12-2 is a recognized pseudogene. The CDR3 contains 16 residues. This CDR3 reads CASRLLPPTPTMGAFF. Written as DNA, the CDR3 is TGTGCAAGTCGCTTACTACCCCCGACCCCAACTATGGGAGCTTTCTTT.

CDR3 DNA sequence: TGTGCCAGCAGCTCCCTCCCCTGGAATGAGCAGTTCTTC. Translation: CASSSLPWNEQFF. The chain joins TRBV11-2 to TRBJ2-1; D is ambiguous. This CDR3 is built from 13 residues. Trimming pared 4 bases from V and 7 bases from J, leaving 11 bases between. Looked up from germline, CDR1 is SGHAT and CDR2 is FQNNGV.

CDR3 residues: CASSRTHDREQYF. DNA for the CDR3: TGTGCCAGCAGTCGGACACACGACCGCGAGCAGTACTTC. The gene calls are TRBV6-5 and TRBJ2-7; D is possibly TRBD1 (5 bases). The germline V gene has CDR1 MNHEY and CDR2 SVGAGI. With 5 bases removed from V and 6 bases from J, the gap between germline ends came to 14 bases. CDR3 length equals 13 residues.

Many counts were recorded for this clonotype. V is TRBV20-1 and J is TRBJ2-7, with D maybe TRBD1 (6 bases). The V gene's germline CDR1 is DFQATT and CDR2 SNEGSKA (reference sequence). The V and J ends lost 0 bases and 0 bases respectively, with 15 bases between them. This CDR3 is built from 16 residues. The CDR3 here is CSARDSGTSYSYEQYF. CDR3 in DNA: TGCAGTGCTAGAGATTCCGGGACATCCTACTCCTACGAGCAGTACTTC.

Only a few counts were recorded for this clonotype. The chain employs TRBV4-1 and TRBJ2-7, with TRBD1 matching 11 bases. Germline CDR1 MGHRA, CDR2 YSYEKL. Germline trimming cut 0 bases from V and 5 bases from J; bases unmatched to any gene: 0. The CDR3 runs to 14 residues. CDR3: CASSQEDRGHEQYF. CDR3 in DNA: TGCGCCAGCAGCCAAGAGGACAGGGGGCACGAGCAGTACTTC.

This clonotype was found many times. The J gene is TRBJ2-1, the V gene TRBV14, with D unclear. The CDR3 has 11 amino acids. Trimming cost V 3 bases and J 4 bases, with 1 base left between them. CDR1 SGHDN and CDR2 FVKESK come from the germline V gene. In DNA form, the CDR3 reads TGTGCCAGCAGCCATTACAATGAGCAGTTCTTC. This sequence encodes CASSHYNEQFF.

In its sample, this clonotype was seen many times. The rearrangement uses TRBV3-1 and TRBJ2-7; TRBD1 matches 7 bases. Germline V gene lookup returns CDR1 LGHDT and CDR2 YNNKEL (reference sequence). The V segment lost 11 bases and the J segment 2 bases; nucleotides outside the gene matches: 6. The CDR3 totals 12 residues. The CDR3 nucleotides read TGTGCCGTAGGGGGCCCTGCCTACGAGCAGTACTTC. It is translated as CAVGGPAYEQYF.